This is a list of T cell receptor beta chains from one sample in a study of blood T cells in healthy people across ages. TCRdb re-analysed the 5' RACE reads in MiXCR, keeping a single row per CDR3 protein. The table shows approximately 680,000 distinct CDR3 sequences, with roughly 30% occurring only once. Specimen: blood. The receptors were gathered from a woman older than 75 in good health. CDR3s include the opening cysteine and the closing phenylalanine or tryptophan. A D gene is named only where the DNA matches it firmly. The size field is filled for only some rows; it gives once, few, many or a size class.

.	few	TRBV6-2/TRBV6-3	TRBJ2-5	13	CASSRAGIETQYF	TGTGCCAGCAGCAGGGCAGGGATCGAGACCCAGTACTTC
TRBD2	many	TRBV7-2	TRBJ2-1	14	CASSSGVRYNEQFF	TGTGCCAGCTCGAGCGGGGTTCGCTACAATGAGCAGTTCTTC
.	.	TRBV10-2	TRBJ2-7	12	CASSVRYSEQYF	TGCGCCAGCAGTGTACGCTACAGCGAGCAGTACTTC
.	.	TRBV27	TRBJ2-1	15	CASRPSDPRRNEQFF	TGTGCCAGCAGGCCATCGGACCCACGTCGCAATGAGCAGTTCTTC
TRBD2	.	TRBV7-3	TRBJ2-3	18	CASSLGASGGAVIDTQYF	TGTGCCAGCAGCTTGGGGGCTAGCGGGGGGGCCGTCATAGATACGCAGTATTTT
TRBD1	many	TRBV7-6	TRBJ1-2	15	CASSSLRTGDDVYTF	TGTGCCAGCAGCTCCCTCCGGACAGGGGATGATGTCTACACCTTC
.	.	TRBV25-1	TRBJ2-7	17	CASSDLFRDLASYEQYF	TGTGCCAGCAGTGATCTTTTTAGAGACCTCGCCTCCTACGAGCAGTACTTC
TRBD1	many	TRBV5-6	TRBJ1-2	14	CASSLGTGLGGYTF	TGTGCCAGCAGCTTAGGGACAGGGTTGGGCGGCTACACCTTC
.	.	TRBV7-9	TRBJ1-1	16	CASSPVTRAGNTEAFF	TGTGCCAGCAGCCCTGTCACCCGGGCGGGGAACACTGAAGCTTTCTTT
.	.	TRBV12-3/TRBV12-4	TRBJ2-2	15	CASRAGQIPTGELFF	TGTGCCAGCAGGGCGGGACAGATCCCAACCGGGGAGCTGTTTTTT
TRBD1	.	TRBV12-3/TRBV12-4	TRBJ1-1	18	CASRKMWDRGLLNTEAFF	TGTGCCAGCAGAAAAATGTGGGACAGGGGGCTCTTGAACACTGAAGCTTTCTTT
.	.	TRBV5-1	TRBJ1-2	16	CASSLVPGKANYGYTF	TGCGCCAGCAGCTTGGTCCCAGGGAAGGCTAACTATGGCTACACCTTC
.	few	TRBV6-2/TRBV6-3	TRBJ1-2	13	CACSYEANYGYTF	TGTGCCTGCAGTTACGAAGCCAACTATGGCTACACCTTC
.	many	TRBV10-2	TRBJ2-7	15	CASSESGLLRDEQYF	TGCGCCAGCAGTGAGTCGGGACTTCTGAGGGACGAGCAGTACTTC
TRBD2	many	TRBV5-1	TRBJ2-1	15	CASSLDSGRYNEQFF	TGCGCCAGCAGCTTGGATAGCGGGCGTTACAATGAGCAGTTCTTC
TRBD1	many	TRBV2	TRBJ2-7	15	CASRGTGGETYEQYF	TGTGCCAGCAGAGGGACAGGGGGCGAAACCTACGAGCAGTACTTC
.	many	TRBV3-1	TRBJ1-5	15	CASSQGPYSNQPQHF	TGTGCCAGCAGCCAAGGGCCGTATAGCAATCAGCCCCAGCATTTT
TRBD2	many	TRBV20-1	TRBJ2-4	12	CSAPSGGSIQYF	TGCAGTGCCCCGTCGGGGGGAAGCATTCAGTACTTC
.	many	TRBV3-1	TRBJ2-3	14	CASTPNRAIDTQYF	TGTGCCAGCACGCCAAACAGGGCGATAGATACGCAGTATTTT
TRBD2	many	TRBV3-1	TRBJ2-1	14	CASSQGGGSDEQFF	TGTGCCAGCAGCCAAGGCGGGGGATCCGATGAGCAGTTCTTC
.	.	TRBV4-2	TRBJ1-5	16	CASSHGLGNSNQPQHF	TGTGCCAGCAGCCACGGCCTCGGGAATAGCAATCAGCCCCAGCATTTT
TRBD1	many	TRBV20-1	TRBJ1-2	13	CSARVTGKHGYTF	TGCAGTGCTAGGGTGACAGGGAAACATGGCTACACCTTC
.	many	TRBV2	TRBJ2-5	15	CASSPAPPQEETQYF	TGTGCCAGCAGTCCAGCGCCCCCCCAGGAAGAGACCCAGTACTTC
.	.	TRBV6-5	TRBJ1-1	16	CASSYRLRTGNTEAFF	TGTGCCAGCAGTTACCGCCTGAGGACGGGGAACACTGAAGCTTTCTTT
.	.	TRBV28	TRBJ2-3	13	CASIDSSTDTQYF	TGTGCCAGCATCGACTCTAGCACAGATACGCAGTATTTT
TRBD1	many	TRBV6-5	TRBJ1-1	13	CASRWTGNTEAFF	TGTGCCAGCAGATGGACAGGGAACACTGAAGCTTTCTTT
.	.	TRBV19	TRBJ1-3	14	CASTKVDSRNTIYF	TGTGCCAGTACCAAAGTCGACAGCAGAAACACCATATATTTT
.	many	TRBV29-1	TRBJ2-5	11	CSAASRETQYF	TGCAGCGCGGCTTCCCGGGAGACCCAGTACTTC
TRBD1	.	TRBV7-9	TRBJ1-1	14	CASSWPGGSTEAFF	TGTGCCAGCAGCTGGCCAGGGGGTTCCACTGAAGCTTTCTTT
.	many	TRBV7-8	TRBJ1-2	16	CASSSTGRRGNYGYTF	TGTGCCAGCAGCTCTACCGGGAGACGGGGTAACTATGGCTACACCTTC
.	few	TRBV20-1	TRBJ1-1	15	CSARDQPSLNTEAFF	TGCAGTGCTAGAGATCAACCCAGTTTGAACACTGAAGCTTTCTTT
TRBD2	.	TRBV6-4	TRBJ2-3	15	CASSEAGEGTDTQYF	TGTGCCAGCAGTGAAGCGGGAGAGGGAACAGATACGCAGTATTTT
TRBD1	.	TRBV7-7	TRBJ2-2	17	CASSGRTGKGNTGELFF	TGTGCCAGCAGCGGCCGGACAGGGAAGGGGAACACCGGGGAGCTGTTTTTT
TRBD1	.	TRBV12-3/TRBV12-4	TRBJ2-1	14	CASSRTGTHNEQFF	TGTGCCAGCAGTCGGACAGGGACCCACAATGAGCAGTTCTTC
.	many	TRBV3-1	TRBJ2-7	16	CASSQMRGASSYEQYF	TGTGCCAGCAGCCAAATGCGAGGGGCCAGCTCCTACGAGCAGTACTTC